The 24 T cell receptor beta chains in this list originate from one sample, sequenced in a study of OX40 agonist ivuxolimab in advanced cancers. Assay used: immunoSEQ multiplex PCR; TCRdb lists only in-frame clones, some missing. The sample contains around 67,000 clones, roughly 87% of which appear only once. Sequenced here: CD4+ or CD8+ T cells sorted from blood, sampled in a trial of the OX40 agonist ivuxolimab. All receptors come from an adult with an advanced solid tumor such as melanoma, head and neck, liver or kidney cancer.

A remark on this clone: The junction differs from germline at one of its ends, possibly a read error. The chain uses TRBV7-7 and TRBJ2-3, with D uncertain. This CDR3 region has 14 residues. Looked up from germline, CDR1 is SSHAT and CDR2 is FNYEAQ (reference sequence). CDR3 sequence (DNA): TGTGCTAGCAGCTTCGCCCATGGCACAGATACGCAGTATTTT. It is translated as CASSFAHGTDTQYF.

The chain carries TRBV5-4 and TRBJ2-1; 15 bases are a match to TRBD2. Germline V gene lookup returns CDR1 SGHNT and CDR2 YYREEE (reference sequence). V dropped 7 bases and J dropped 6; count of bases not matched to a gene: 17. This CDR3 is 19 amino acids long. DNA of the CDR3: TGTGCCAGCGCCCCGGTCCGGCGACAGGGACTAGCGGGAGGCAATGAGCAGTTCTTC. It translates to CASAPVRRQGLAGGNEQFF.

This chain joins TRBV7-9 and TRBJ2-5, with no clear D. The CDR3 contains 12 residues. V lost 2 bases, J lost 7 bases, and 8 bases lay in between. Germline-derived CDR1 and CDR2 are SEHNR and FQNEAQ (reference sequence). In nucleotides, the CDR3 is TGTGCCAGCAGCTTAACCGAAGTGACCCAGTACTTC. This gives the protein CASSLTEVTQYF.

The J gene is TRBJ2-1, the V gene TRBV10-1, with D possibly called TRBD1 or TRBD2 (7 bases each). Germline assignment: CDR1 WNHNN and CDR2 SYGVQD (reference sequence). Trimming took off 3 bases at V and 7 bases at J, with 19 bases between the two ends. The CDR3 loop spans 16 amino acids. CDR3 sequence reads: CASSDPRQGGMNEQFF. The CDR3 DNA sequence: TGCGCCAGCAGTGACCCCAGACAGGGAGGGATGAATGAGCAGTTCTTC.

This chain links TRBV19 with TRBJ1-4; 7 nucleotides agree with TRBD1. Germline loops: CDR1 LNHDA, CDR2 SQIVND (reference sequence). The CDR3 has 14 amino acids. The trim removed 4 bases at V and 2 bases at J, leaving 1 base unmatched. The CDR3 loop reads CASSNRGTNEKLFF. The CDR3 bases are TGTGCCAGTAGTAACAGGGGCACTAATGAAAAACTGTTTTTT.

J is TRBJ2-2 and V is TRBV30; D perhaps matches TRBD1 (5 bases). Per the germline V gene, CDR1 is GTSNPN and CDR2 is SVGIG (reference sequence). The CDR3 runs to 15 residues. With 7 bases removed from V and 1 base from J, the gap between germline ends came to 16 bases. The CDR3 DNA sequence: TGTGCCTTAAACCAGGGTTCTGGGAACACCGGGGAGCTGTTTTTT. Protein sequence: CALNQGSGNTGELFF.

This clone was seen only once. DNA for the CDR3: TGTGCCATTCAGGTCGGCTCTGGAAACACCATATATTTT. Protein product: CAIQVGSGNTIYF. V usage is TRBV7-9 and J usage is TRBJ1-3; D not resolved. V lost 10 bases and J 0 bases, leaving 10 bases between the germline ends. The CDR3 runs 13 residues. The germline V gene encodes CDR1 SEHNR and CDR2 FQNEAQ (reference sequence).

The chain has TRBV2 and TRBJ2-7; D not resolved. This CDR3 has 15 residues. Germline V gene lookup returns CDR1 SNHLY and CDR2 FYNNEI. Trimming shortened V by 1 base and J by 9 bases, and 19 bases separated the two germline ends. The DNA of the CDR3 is TGTGCCAGCAGTGAAGGGCAGAACCCGCTTATCGGGCAGTACTTC. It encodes CASSEGQNPLIGQYF.

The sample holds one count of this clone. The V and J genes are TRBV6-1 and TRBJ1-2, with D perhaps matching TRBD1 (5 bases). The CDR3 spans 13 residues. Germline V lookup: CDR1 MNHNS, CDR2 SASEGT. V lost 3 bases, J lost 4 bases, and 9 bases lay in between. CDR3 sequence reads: CASSDGDLYGYTF. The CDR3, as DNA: TGTGCCAGCAGTGACGGGGACCTCTATGGCTACACCTTC.

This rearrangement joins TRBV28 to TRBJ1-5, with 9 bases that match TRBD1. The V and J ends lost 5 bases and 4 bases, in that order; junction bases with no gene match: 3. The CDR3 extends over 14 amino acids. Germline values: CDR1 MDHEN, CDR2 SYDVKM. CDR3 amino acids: CASSQDRGNQPQHF. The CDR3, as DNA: TGTGCCAGCAGTCAAGACAGGGGGAATCAGCCCCAGCATTTT.

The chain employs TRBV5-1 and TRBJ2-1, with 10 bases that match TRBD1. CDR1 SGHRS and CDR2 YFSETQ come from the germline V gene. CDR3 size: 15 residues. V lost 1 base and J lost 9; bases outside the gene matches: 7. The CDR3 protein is CASSLNGQGVGEQFF. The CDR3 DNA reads TGCGCCAGCAGCTTGAATGGACAGGGGGTGGGTGAGCAGTTCTTC.

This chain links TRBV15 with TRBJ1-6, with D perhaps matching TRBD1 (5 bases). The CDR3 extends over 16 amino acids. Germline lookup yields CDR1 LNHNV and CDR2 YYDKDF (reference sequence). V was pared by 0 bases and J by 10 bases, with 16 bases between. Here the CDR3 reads CATSRDLSGLMSPLHF. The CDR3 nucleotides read TGTGCCACCAGCAGAGATCTATCGGGACTAATGTCACCCCTCCACTTT.

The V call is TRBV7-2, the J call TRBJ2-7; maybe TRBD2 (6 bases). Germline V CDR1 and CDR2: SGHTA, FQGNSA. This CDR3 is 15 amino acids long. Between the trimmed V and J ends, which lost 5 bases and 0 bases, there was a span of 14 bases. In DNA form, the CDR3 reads TGTGCCAGCAGCCTGGGCGGGGAAAGCTCCTACGAGCAGTACTTC. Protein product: CASSLGGESSYEQYF.

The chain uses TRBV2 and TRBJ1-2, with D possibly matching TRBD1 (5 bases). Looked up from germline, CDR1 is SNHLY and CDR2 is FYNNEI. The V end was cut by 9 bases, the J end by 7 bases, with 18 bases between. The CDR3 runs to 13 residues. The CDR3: CASYDWGGLGYTF. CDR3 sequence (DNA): TGTGCCAGTTACGATTGGGGCGGTCTTGGCTACACCTTC.

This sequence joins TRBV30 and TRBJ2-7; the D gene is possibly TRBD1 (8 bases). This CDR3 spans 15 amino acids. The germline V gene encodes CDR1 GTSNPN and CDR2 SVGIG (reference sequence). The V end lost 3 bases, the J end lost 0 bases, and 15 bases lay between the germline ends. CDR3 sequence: CAWRNRGGLSYEQYF. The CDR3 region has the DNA TGTGCCTGGAGGAACAGGGGGGGCCTCTCCTACGAGCAGTACTTC.

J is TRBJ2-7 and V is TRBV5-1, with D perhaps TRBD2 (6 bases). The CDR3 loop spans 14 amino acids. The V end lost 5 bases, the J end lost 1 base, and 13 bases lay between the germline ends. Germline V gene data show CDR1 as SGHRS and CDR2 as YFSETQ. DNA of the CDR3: TGCGCCAGCAGATCGGGAGTGCAGTCCTACGAGCAGTACTTC. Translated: CASRSGVQSYEQYF.

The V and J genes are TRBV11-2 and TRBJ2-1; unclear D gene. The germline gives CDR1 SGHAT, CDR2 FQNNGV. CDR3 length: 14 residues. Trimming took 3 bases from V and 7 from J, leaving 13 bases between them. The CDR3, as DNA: TGTGCCAGCAGCTTTACGAACCCGACGAATGAGCAGTTCTTC. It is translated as CASSFTNPTNEQFF.

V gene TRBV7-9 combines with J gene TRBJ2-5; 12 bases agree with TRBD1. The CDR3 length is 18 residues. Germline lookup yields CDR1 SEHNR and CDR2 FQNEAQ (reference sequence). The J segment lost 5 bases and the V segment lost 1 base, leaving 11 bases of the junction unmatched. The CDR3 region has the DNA TGTGCCAGCAGCTTAGGAGCCGAGGGGACAGGGGGCGGTGAGACCCAGTACTTC. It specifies CASSLGAEGTGGGETQYF.

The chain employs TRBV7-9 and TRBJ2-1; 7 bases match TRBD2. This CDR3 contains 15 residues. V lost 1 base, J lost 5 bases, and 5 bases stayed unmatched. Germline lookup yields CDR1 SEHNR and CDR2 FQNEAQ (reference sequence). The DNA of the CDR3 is TGTGCCAGCAGCTTAGGGGCCCTAGCGGACAATGAGCAGTTCTTC. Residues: CASSLGALADNEQFF. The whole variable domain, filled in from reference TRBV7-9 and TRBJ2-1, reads DTGVSQNPRHKITKRGQNVTFRCDPISEHNRLYWYRQTLGQGPEFLTYFQNEAQLEKSRLLSDRFSAERPKGSFSTLEIQRTEQGDSAMYLCASSLGALADNEQFFGPGTRLTVL.

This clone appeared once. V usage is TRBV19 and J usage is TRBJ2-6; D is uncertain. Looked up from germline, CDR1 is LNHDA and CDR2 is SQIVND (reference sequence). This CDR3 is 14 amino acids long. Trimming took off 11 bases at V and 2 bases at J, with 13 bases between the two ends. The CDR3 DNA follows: TGTGCCTCCAGGTCCAGGACTGGGGCCAACGTCCTGACTTTC. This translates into CASRSRTGANVLTF.

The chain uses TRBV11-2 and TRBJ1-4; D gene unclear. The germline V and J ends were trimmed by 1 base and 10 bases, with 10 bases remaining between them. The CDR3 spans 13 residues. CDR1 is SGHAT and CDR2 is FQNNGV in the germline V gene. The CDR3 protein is CASSLGHGGKLFF. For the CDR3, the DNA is TGTGCCAGCAGCTTAGGGCACGGTGGAAAACTGTTTTTT.

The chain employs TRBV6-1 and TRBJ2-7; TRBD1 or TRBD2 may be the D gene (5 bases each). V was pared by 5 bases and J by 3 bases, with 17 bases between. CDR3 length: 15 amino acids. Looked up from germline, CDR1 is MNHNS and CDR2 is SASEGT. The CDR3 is CASSPRGAGNYEQYF. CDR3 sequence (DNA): TGTGCCAGCAGTCCCAGAGGGGCAGGGAACTACGAGCAGTACTTC.

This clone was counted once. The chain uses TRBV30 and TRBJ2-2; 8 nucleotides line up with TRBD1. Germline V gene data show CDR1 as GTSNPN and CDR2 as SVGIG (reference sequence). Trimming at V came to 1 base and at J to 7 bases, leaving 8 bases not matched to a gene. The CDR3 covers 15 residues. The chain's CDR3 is CAWSGTGTEGGELFF. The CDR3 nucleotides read TGTGCCTGGAGTGGGACAGGGACAGAGGGCGGGGAGCTGTTTTTT. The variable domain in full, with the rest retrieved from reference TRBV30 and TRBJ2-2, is SQTIHQWPATLVQPVGSPLSLECTVEGTSNPNLYWYRQAAGRGLQLLFYSVGIGQISSEVPQNLSASRPQDRQFILSSKKLLLSDSGFYLCAWSGTGTEGGELFFGEGSRLTVL.

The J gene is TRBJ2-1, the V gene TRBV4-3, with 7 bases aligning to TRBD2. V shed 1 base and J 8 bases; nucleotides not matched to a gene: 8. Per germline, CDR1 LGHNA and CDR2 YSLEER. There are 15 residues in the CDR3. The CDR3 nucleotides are TGCGCCAGCAGCCAAGTAGTGGGAGGGCCGCATGAGCAGTTCTTC. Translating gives CASSQVVGGPHEQFF.